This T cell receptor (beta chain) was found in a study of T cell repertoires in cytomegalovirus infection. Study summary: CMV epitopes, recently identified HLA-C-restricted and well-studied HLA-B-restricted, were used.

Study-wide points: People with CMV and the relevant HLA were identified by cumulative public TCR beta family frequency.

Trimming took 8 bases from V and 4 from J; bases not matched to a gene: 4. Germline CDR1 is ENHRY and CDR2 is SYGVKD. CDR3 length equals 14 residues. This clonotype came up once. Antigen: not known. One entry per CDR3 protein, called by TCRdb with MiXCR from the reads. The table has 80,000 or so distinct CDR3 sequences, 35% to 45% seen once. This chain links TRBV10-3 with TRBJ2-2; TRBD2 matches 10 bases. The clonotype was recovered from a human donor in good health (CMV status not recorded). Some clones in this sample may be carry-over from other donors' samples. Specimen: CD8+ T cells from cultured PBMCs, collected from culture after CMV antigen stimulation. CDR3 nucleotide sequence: TGTGCCATCCTCAGCGGGGGGGCCACCGGGGAGCTGTTTTTT. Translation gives CAILSGGATGELFF.